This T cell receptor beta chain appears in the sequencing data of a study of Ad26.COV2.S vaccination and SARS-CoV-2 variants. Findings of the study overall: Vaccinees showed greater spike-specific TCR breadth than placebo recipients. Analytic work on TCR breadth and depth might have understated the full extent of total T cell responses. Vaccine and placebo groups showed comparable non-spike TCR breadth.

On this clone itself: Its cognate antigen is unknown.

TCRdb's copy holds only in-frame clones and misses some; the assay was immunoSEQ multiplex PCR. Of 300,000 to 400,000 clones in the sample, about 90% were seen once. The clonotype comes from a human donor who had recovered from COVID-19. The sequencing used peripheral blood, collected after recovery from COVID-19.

The CDR3 loop is CASSSFVGGGTDTQYF. The CDR3 DNA is TGTGCCAGCAGCTCGTTCGTGGGCGGGGGAACAGATACGCAGTATTTT. The gene calls are TRBV5-4 and TRBJ2-3, with 7 bases matching TRBD2. The CDR3 loop spans 16 amino acids. Germline V gene lookup returns CDR1 SGHNT and CDR2 YYREEE (reference sequence). Trimming cost V 3 bases and J 3 bases; bases outside gene matches: 10.